The 3 T cell receptor beta chains reported below all come from one sample, sequenced in a study of cytomegalovirus exposure and HLA in healthy donors. 60 Vbeta and 13 Jbeta primers were used in PCR. Libraries were prepared by immunoSEQ multiplex PCR; TCRdb keeps only in-frame clonotypes and omits some of them. Counted here are roughly 250,000 clones, about four fifths occurring once; the ten biggest clones make up roughly 0.31%. The sample consisted of PBMCs. The receptors shown here come from a girl aged 2 to 9 in good health and CMV-seronegative.

This chain uses TRBV27 with TRBJ2-7; a weak D match, TRBD2 (7 bases). Germline V CDR1 and CDR2: MNHEY, SMNVEV (reference sequence). The V end was cut by 3 bases, the J end by 7 bases, with 13 bases between. The CDR3 has 13 amino acids. CDR3 DNA sequence: TGTGCCAGCAGTTTGGCGGGGGCAGGTGAGCAGTACTTC. It codes for CASSLAGAGEQYF.

This clone has only a few counts. V is TRBV5-8 and J is TRBJ2-7; 7 bases line up with TRBD1. The germline gives CDR1 SGHTS, CDR2 YDEGEE. V shed 0 bases and J 2 bases; nucleotides not matched to a gene: 2. This CDR3 is 14 amino acids long. CDR3 sequence: CASSLGDSTYEQYF. CDR3 coding DNA: TGTGCCAGCAGCTTGGGGGACAGTACCTACGAGCAGTACTTC. The full variable domain, its missing parts supplied by reference TRBV5-8 and TRBJ2-7, is EAGVTQSPTHLIKTRGQQATLRCSPISGHTSVYWYQQALGLGLQFLLWYDEGEERNRGNFPPRFSGRQFPNYSSELNVNALELEDSALYLCASSLGDSTYEQYFGPGTRLTVT.

The J gene is TRBJ1-3, the V gene TRBV28, with D tentatively TRBD1 (5 bases). Germline V gene data show CDR1 as MDHEN and CDR2 as SYDVKM. This CDR3 has 14 amino acids. V lost 4 bases, J lost 8 bases, and 15 bases lay in between. Written as DNA, the CDR3 is TGTGCCAGCAGTTACCGACTCGGAGGGGACACCATATATTTT. Its translation: CASSYRLGGDTIYF.